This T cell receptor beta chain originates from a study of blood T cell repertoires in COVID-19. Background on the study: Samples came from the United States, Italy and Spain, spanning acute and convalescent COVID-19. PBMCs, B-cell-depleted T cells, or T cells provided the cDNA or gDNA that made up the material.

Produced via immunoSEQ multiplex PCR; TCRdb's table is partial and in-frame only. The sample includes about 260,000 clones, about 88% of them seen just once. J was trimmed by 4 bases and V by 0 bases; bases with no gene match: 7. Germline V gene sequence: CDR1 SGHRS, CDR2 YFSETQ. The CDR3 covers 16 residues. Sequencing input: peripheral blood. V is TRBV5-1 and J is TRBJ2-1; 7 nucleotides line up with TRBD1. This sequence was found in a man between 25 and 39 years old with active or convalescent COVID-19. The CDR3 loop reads CASSLGVGTEYNEQFF. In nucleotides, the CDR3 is TGCGCCAGCAGCTTGGGGGTCGGGACAGAGTACAATGAGCAGTTCTTC.